Reported below is one TCR beta chain. The antigen remains undetermined. This record belongs to a study of T cell repertoires in cytomegalovirus infection. Whole-study context: In the study, CMV epitopes included recently identified HLA-C-restricted and well-studied HLA-B-restricted ones. The public TCR beta signatures pointed to both CMV infection and matching HLA type.

Germline V gene sequence: CDR1 LGHNT, CDR2 FRNRAP. V was pared by 6 bases and J by 18 bases, with 18 bases between. This CDR3 has 12 amino acids. The study, taken as a whole, reports: Carriage of CMV together with the relevant HLA was identifiable through cumulative public TCR beta family frequency. The ex vivo response was dominated by HLA-C-restricted CMV-specific TCR beta clonotypes.

One entry per CDR3 protein results from TCRdb running MiXCR on the reads. The data contain about 700,000 distinct CDR3 sequences, roughly a third of them singletons. This chain uses TRBV12-5 with TRBJ1-6; TRBD1 might be the D (5 bases). Specimen: cultured PBMCs, collected from culture after CMV antigen stimulation. This clonotype was sampled from a human donor in good health (CMV status not recorded). Some clones in this sample may be carry-over from other donors' samples. The CDR3 here is CASGPSGIRRHF. DNA of the CDR3: TGTGCTAGTGGACCTTCAGGGATTCGGCGCCACTTT.